Following are 9 T cell receptor beta chains from one sample sequenced in a study of blood T cell repertoires in COVID-19. Only in-frame clones appear in the TCRdb table, and some are missing; sequencing was by immunoSEQ multiplex PCR. The sample contains 10,000 to 15,000 clones, about 85% of which appear only once. The sequenced sample was peripheral blood. All receptors come from a human donor in a cohort sampled during active COVID-19.

The CDR3 is CASSPRTGGYGYTF. For the CDR3, the DNA is TGTGCCAGCAGCCCCCGGACAGGGGGATATGGCTACACCTTC. The chain links TRBV5-5 to TRBJ1-2, with 10 bases matching TRBD1. The CDR3 has 14 amino acids. From germline, CDR1 is SGHKS and CDR2 YYEKEE (reference sequence). V trimming: 4 bases; J trimming: 5 bases; junction bases outside the gene matches: 5.

This sequence joins TRBV18 and TRBJ1-2; 7 bases are a match to TRBD1. CDR1 and CDR2 from the germline V gene are KGHSH and LQKENI. The CDR3 has 14 amino acids. V shed 2 bases, J shed 6 bases, and the junction held 6 bases outside the gene matches. The chain's CDR3 is CASSPDRVGNGYTF. The CDR3 nucleotides read TGTGCCAGCTCACCAGACAGGGTGGGGAATGGCTACACCTTC. Drawing the rest from reference TRBV18 and TRBJ1-2, the complete variable domain is NAGVMQNPRHLVRRRGQEARLRCSPMKGHSHVYWYRQLPEEGLKFMVYLQKENIIDESGMPKERFSAEFPKEGPSILRIQQVVRGDSAAYFCASSPDRVGNGYTFGSGTRLTVV.

The sample holds one count of this clone. The chain recombines TRBV15 with TRBJ2-4; 11 bases match TRBD1. J gave up 0 bases and V 2 bases, and 9 bases lay outside the gene matches. Germline V lookup: CDR1 LNHNV, CDR2 YYDKDF (reference sequence). The CDR3 extends over 19 amino acids. The CDR3 DNA reads as TGTGCCACCAGCAGAACCCCGGGACAGGGGGTATTAGCCAAAAACATTCAGTACTTC. This codes for CATSRTPGQGVLAKNIQYF. The entire variable domain, with the rest obtained from reference TRBV15 and TRBJ2-4, is as follows: DAMVIQNPRYQVTQFGKPVTLSCSQTLNHNVMYWYQQKSSQAPKLLFHYYDKDFNNEADTPDNFQSRRPNTSFCFLDIRSPGLGDTAMYLCATSRTPGQGVLAKNIQYFGAGTRLSVL.

This clone has a handful of counts. The chain couples TRBV11-2 to TRBJ1-5, with D possibly matching TRBD1 (6 bases). Germline-derived CDR1 and CDR2 are SGHAT and FQNNGV. This CDR3 contains 15 residues. V shed 1 base and J shed 1 base, with 8 bases lying between them. CDR3 region: CASSLAQGSNQPQHF. In DNA form, the CDR3 reads TGTGCCAGCAGCTTAGCTCAGGGGAGCAATCAGCCCCAGCATTTT.

The CDR3 nucleotides are TGTGCCAGCAGCTTAGTTGTTGCAGGGGAGCAGTACTTC. It yields the protein CASSLVVAGEQYF. The chain is built from TRBV7-9 and TRBJ2-7, with TRBD1 as a possible D gene (5 bases). CDR1 is SEHNR, CDR2 FQNEAQ, per germline (reference sequence). The CDR3 is 13 residues long. Trimming stripped 1 base from V and 7 bases from J, with 11 bases between.

This chain links TRBV5-1 with TRBJ1-3, with D tentatively TRBD1 (5 bases). This CDR3 region has 15 residues. Trimming shortened V by 4 bases and J by 0 bases, and 11 bases separated the two germline ends. Germline V lookup: CDR1 SGHRS, CDR2 YFSETQ. DNA for the CDR3: TGCGCCAGCAGCGCGCAGGGAAGCTCTGGAAACACCATATATTTT. Residues: CASSAQGSSGNTIYF.

The gene calls are TRBV5-1 and TRBJ1-6, with D unclear. The CDR3 has 15 residues. The germline gives CDR1 SGHRS, CDR2 YFSETQ. Trimming removed 4 bases from V and 0 bases from J, with 8 bases in between. CDR3 sequence: CASSPASSYNSPLHF. Written as DNA, the CDR3 is TGCGCCAGCAGCCCGGCTAGCTCCTATAATTCACCCCTCCACTTT.

As DNA, the CDR3 is TGTGCCAGCAGTGATCTTTCAGGGGGTAATACCCTCAATGAGCAGTTCTTC. Its protein product is CASSDLSGGNTLNEQFF. The chain has TRBV25-1 and TRBJ2-1, with 7 nucleotides matching TRBD1. CDR3 length: 17 residues. V dropped 3 bases and J dropped 6; count of bases not matched to a gene: 14. Germline CDR1 and CDR2: MGHDK and SYGVNS. The full variable domain, with the rest looked up from reference TRBV25-1 and TRBJ2-1, is EADIYQTPRYLVIGTGKKITLECSQTMGHDKMYWYQQDPGMELHLIHYSYGVNSTEKGDLSSESTVSRIRTEHFPLTLESARPSHTSQYLCASSDLSGGNTLNEQFFGPGTRLTVL.

The CDR3 sequence: CASRTTGGGSPLHF. CDR3 sequence (DNA): TGTGCCAGCAGGACCACAGGGGGCGGTTCACCCCTCCACTTT. The rearrangement joins TRBV27 to TRBJ1-6; TRBD1 matches at 9 bases. The CDR3 covers 14 residues. Unmatched junction bases numbered 6, after V lost 6 bases and J lost 9 bases. Germline CDR1 is MNHEY and CDR2 is SMNVEV (reference sequence).